Presented here are 2 T cell receptor beta chains from one specimen sequenced in a study of cytomegalovirus exposure and HLA in healthy donors (dated by TCRdb to about 2017). The method behind the library was the immunoSEQ multiplex PCR assay. A mixture of 60 forward primers for TCR Vbeta segments and 13 reverse primers for TCR Jbeta segments was used in the multiplex PCR. As stored in TCRdb, this immuneACCESS dataset retains in-frame rearrangements with V and J assigned. A fraction of the clones does not appear; measured against another copy, unresolved V genes explain less than half of the discrepancy, and the remainder lacks a known reason. Across this sample there are around 170,000 clones, with 65% to 85% seen only once. 2% to 2.5% of the sample goes to the ten largest clones. The sequencing sample was made of PBMCs. The receptors were sampled from a man aged 60 to 69 in good health and CMV-seronegative.

This clone is a singleton in its sample. The J gene is TRBJ1-3, the V gene TRBV7-9; 7 bases are a match to TRBD1. Germline V gene sequence: CDR1 SEHNR, CDR2 FQNEAQ (reference sequence). CDR3 length: 17 amino acids. The trim removed 0 bases at V and 4 bases at J, leaving 9 bases unmatched. CDR3 sequence (DNA): TGTGCCAGCAGCTTAGCGCTGTCAGGGGGGAAAGGAAACACCATATATTTT. Its translation: CASSLALSGGKGNTIYF.

The chain employs TRBV2 and TRBJ2-7; no reliable D call. Germline V gene data show CDR1 as SNHLY and CDR2 as FYNNEI. CDR3 length: 11 residues. Trimming took off 3 bases at V and 5 bases at J, with 5 bases between the two ends. Written as DNA, the CDR3 is TGTGCCAGCAGTGATCGTAACGAGCAGTACTTC. Its translation: CASSDRNEQYF. The whole variable domain, filled in from reference TRBV2 and TRBJ2-7, reads EPEVTQTPSHQVTQMGQEVILRCVPISNHLYFYWYRQILGQKVEFLVSFYNNEISEKSEIFDDQFSVERPDGSNFTLKIRSTKLEDSAMYFCASSDRNEQYFGPGTRLTVT.